The clone carrying this T cell receptor (beta chain) was observed a few times. The sample belongs to a study of regulatory T cells in long-lasting Graves disease. The time point denotes: newly diagnosed GD, antithyroid drugs for less than 3 months. Extracted RNA from PBMCs served as the source of the TCR library. Arm-PCR of CDR3 regions with iRepertoire HTBI primers generated TCR beta libraries. TCRdb processed the multiplex PCR reads anew with MiXCR; each CDR3 protein has one entry. The sample shows approximately 360,000 distinct CDR3 sequences, 12% of them seen only once. The CDR3 extends over 13 amino acids. Germline V gives CDR1 SQVTM, CDR2 ANQGSEA. These sequences were also reported in another study, on T cells in Graves' hyperthyroidism and ophthalmopathy.

The sequencing here drew on peripheral blood mononuclear cells (PBMCs), taken at new diagnosis, from a patient treated with antithyroid drugs. The V gene is TRBV29-1, the J gene TRBJ2-7; 11 positions agree with TRBD2. This TCR came from a woman aged 18-29 years with Graves disease. CDR3 sequence: CTATSGTSYEQYF. The CDR3 DNA sequence: TGCACCGCGACTAGCGGGACAAGCTACGAGCAGTACTTC.